The TCR beta chain described here comes from a study of cytomegalovirus exposure and HLA in healthy donors. At the level of the study: Some 91 million unique TCRs from HLA-typed donors were held in an early release of data. Findings and caveats of the study: Previously analyzed data showed that most TCR beta V segments were productive at a frequency of about 87% or about 30%. Some TCR beta chains (roughly 160 of them) were listed as cytomegalovirus-associated.

PCR was performed using 60 Vbeta and 13 Jbeta primers. The protocol was immunoSEQ multiplex PCR, while the TCRdb copy is restricted to in-frame clones and leaves out a portion. The repertoire holds some 110,000 clones, with under 80% as singletons. Trimming removed 5 bases from V and 0 bases from J; junction bases left unmatched: 11. Germline V gene lookup returns CDR1 SEHNR and CDR2 FQNEAQ (reference sequence). The CDR3 has 18 residues. As for this clone: Its specificity is not known.

Unrecorded immune exposure was likely among donors, who were nominally healthy when sampled. Specimen: PBMCs. The V and J genes are TRBV7-9 and TRBJ1-4; 8 bases fit TRBD1. The TCR was taken from a woman aged 50 to 60 in good health and CMV-seropositive. CDR3 coding DNA: TGTGCCAGCAGCCTAGGACAGGGACGGACGGCAACTAATGAAAAACTGTTTTTT. Translation gives CASSLGQGRTATNEKLFF.